This T cell receptor (beta chain) was identified during a study of blood T cell repertoires in COVID-19. Study as a whole: Acute and convalescent COVID-19 samples came from the United States, Italy and Spain. In each case, the material was cDNA or gDNA derived from T cells, B-cell-depleted T cells, or PBMCs.

Method: immunoSEQ multiplex PCR; TCRdb's copy keeps in-frame clones and lacks some. The table shows some 230,000 clones, with roughly 83% occurring only once. From germline, CDR1 is KGHDR and CDR2 SFDVKD. The CDR3 has 17 residues. V lost 2 bases and J lost 8, with 21 bases in between. Participants reported their clinical history, and cohort assignment relied on those reports. The sequence came from a middle-aged woman with acute COVID-19. The rearrangement uses TRBV24-1 and TRBJ1-3; no firm D call. The sample taken for sequencing was PBMCs or T cells enriched from blood (not recorded which). The CDR3 region has the DNA TGTGCCACCAGTGATTCACATGCAACCGGGAACCTTTACACCATATATTTT. Amino acid sequence: CATSDSHATGNLYTIYF.